The source of this T cell receptor beta chain is a study of blood T cell repertoires in COVID-19. Study summary: Nucleic acid was either cDNA or gDNA, and it came from T cells, B-cell-depleted T cells, or PBMCs.

Method: immunoSEQ multiplex PCR; TCRdb's copy keeps in-frame clones and lacks some. The sample contains over 150,000 clones, 88% of which appear only once. The CDR3 covers 16 residues. V was shortened by 2 bases and J by 4 bases, with 17 bases between the two germline ends. Germline CDR1 reads KGHSH; CDR2 reads LQKENI. This receptor was identified in a young woman who had recovered from COVID-19. Sequencing was done on a sample of PBMCs or T cells enriched from blood (not recorded which). The chain is built from TRBV18 and TRBJ1-1, with D tentatively TRBD1 (5 bases). The CDR3 DNA follows: TGTGCCAGCTCACCAGTCGGGCAGGGCGTAGGCACTGAAGCTTTCTTT. It translates to CASSPVGQGVGTEAFF.